The entry below describes one TCR beta chain. The target antigen is unknown. This sample was included in a study of brain T cells in children with intractable seizures. CDR1 and CDR2 (germline): LNHDA, SQIVND (reference sequence). This CDR3 comprises 15 residues. J gave up 0 bases and V 3 bases, and 2 bases lay outside the gene matches. Notes on the study in general: HCMV serostatus was not known, and viral specificity came from CDR3 similarity only. Pre- and post-surgery blood differed in depth, so pre-surgery absences may be undersampling.

Clones were sequenced by immunoSEQ multiplex PCR, and TCRdb holds only the in-frame ones, with some missing. This table holds fewer than 50,000 clones, 75% to 95% found once. Sequencing was limited to surgery cases with top T cell transcript signatures in brain tissue. At least one anti-epileptic drug was given before surgery. The chain combines TRBV19 with TRBJ2-5; 9 nucleotides agree with TRBD1. The input for sequencing was peripheral blood, taken at surgery. The source of this sequence is a girl aged 2-10 years with tuberous sclerosis and intractable seizures. The CDR3 here is CASSMTGGYQETQYF. The CDR3 coding sequence is TGTGCCAGTAGTATGACAGGGGGGTACCAAGAGACCCAGTACTTC.